This T cell receptor beta chain was found in a study of blood T cell repertoires in COVID-19. Per the authors' pipeline: Nucleated cell number was recorded as an estimate derived from reference gene primer amplification. Libraries were prepared by immunoSEQ multiplex PCR; TCRdb keeps only in-frame clonotypes and omits some of them. That table supplies the V and J calls and clone size; D and trimming were determined from the DNA. Counted here are 120,000 to 150,000 clones, 65% to 80% occurring once; the ten biggest clones make up about an eighth. The origin of this receptor is a man older than 75 with acute or convalescent COVID-19. Material: peripheral blood.

CDR3 nucleotide sequence: TGTGCCAGCAGCCAAGATGCGGAAGAGACCCAGTACTTC. Amino acid sequence: CASSQDAEETQYF. This chain links TRBV3-1 (or the pseudogene TRBV3-2) with TRBJ2-5; D remains ambiguous. V was shortened by 0 bases and J by 3 bases, with 5 bases between the two germline ends. This CDR3 has 13 amino acids. Germline assignment: CDR1 LGHDT and CDR2 YNNKEL (reference sequence).